This T cell receptor beta chain emerged from a study of T cells in Graves' hyperthyroidism and ophthalmopathy. There are many counts of this clonotype. The study included ophthalmopathy patients with Clinical Activity Score at least 3, NOSPECS grade at least 4 and duration under 3 months. The diagnostic basis comprised clinical symptoms, serum thyroxine and TRAb, thyroid ultrasound and orbital computed tomography. V lost 0 bases to trimming and J lost 1 base, with 8 bases between them. The CDR3 is 15 amino acids. Germline CDR1 is SGDLS and CDR2 is YYNGEE. TCR beta CDR3 sequences were amplified from RNA transcripts. The HTBI primer set drove a first-round RT-PCR of the TCR CDR3. TCRdb reprocessed the multiplex PCR reads with MiXCR, giving one entry per CDR3 protein. Of about 400,000 distinct CDR3 sequences listed, roughly 14% are singletons.

This clonotype was sampled from a man aged 18 to 29 with Graves' ophthalmopathy. Sequenced: blood. The chain links TRBV9 to TRBJ1-5; D uncertain. DNA of the CDR3: TGTGCCAGCAGCGTAGGGTCAGGCAGCAATCAGCCCCAGCATTTT. This translates into CASSVGSGSNQPQHF.